This passage covers 22 T cell receptor beta chains from one sample sequenced in a study of blood T cell repertoires in COVID-19. Sequenced by immunoSEQ multiplex PCR; TCRdb stores in-frame clones only, minus some. Of some 120,000 clones detected, about three quarters appear once; the ten largest clones hold 2% to 2.5%. Sequencing was done on a sample of peripheral blood. The origin of the receptors is a woman aged 70-85 years with acute or convalescent COVID-19.

The genes are TRBV18 and TRBJ2-7, with D tentatively TRBD1 (5 bases). CDR1 is KGHSH and CDR2 is LQKENI in the germline V gene. V was pared by 2 bases and J by 6 bases, with 11 bases between. CDR3 length equals 13 residues. The CDR3 DNA sequence: TGTGCCAGCTCACCAGGGTCAAGGGGCGAGCAGTACTTC. This translates into CASSPGSRGEQYF.

The chain is built from TRBV11-3 and TRBJ2-3, with TRBD2 identical over 8 bases. Germline V gives CDR1 SGHNT, CDR2 YENEEA. Trimming cost V 1 base and J 2 bases; bases outside gene matches: 8. The CDR3 sequence is 17 residues long. The CDR3 reads CASSLGGGGGNTDTQYF. In DNA form, the CDR3 reads TGTGCCAGCAGCTTAGGAGGAGGCGGGGGGAACACAGATACGCAGTATTTT.

V gene TRBV2 combines with J gene TRBJ1-1; possibly TRBD1 for D (6 bases). The germline V gene has CDR1 SNHLY and CDR2 FYNNEI. CDR3 size: 14 residues. Trimming took off 6 bases at V and 1 base at J, with 12 bases between the two ends. CDR3 protein: CASRVDSSNTEAFF. CDR3 in DNA: TGTGCCAGCAGAGTGGACAGCTCGAACACTGAAGCTTTCTTT. The full variable domain, rest sourced from reference TRBV2 and TRBJ1-1, is EPEVTQTPSHQVTQMGQEVILRCVPISNHLYFYWYRQILGQKVEFLVSFYNNEISEKSEIFDDQFSVERPDGSNFTLKIRSTKLEDSAMYFCASRVDSSNTEAFFGQGTRLTVV.

J is TRBJ2-1 and V is TRBV5-1; TRBD1 agrees at 7 bases. Losses at the gene ends were 4 bases for V and 7 bases for J; bases not matched to a gene: 5. The CDR3 length is 13 residues. Germline loops: CDR1 SGHRS, CDR2 YFSETQ. CDR3 DNA sequence: TGCGCCAGCAGCCCGGGACAGACTAATGAGCAGTTCTTC. It translates to CASSPGQTNEQFF.

The rearrangement links TRBV6-6 to TRBJ1-1; 8 bases match TRBD1. The V gene's germline CDR1 is MNHNY and CDR2 SVGAGI (reference sequence). The CDR3 spans 16 residues. Trimming at V came to 5 bases and at J to 4 bases, leaving 12 bases not matched to a gene. This CDR3 reads CASSHGQGRGSTEAFF. In DNA form, the CDR3 reads TGTGCCAGCAGTCATGGACAGGGTAGGGGAAGCACTGAAGCTTTCTTT.

The table lists this clone with a count of one. V usage is TRBV6-6 and J usage is TRBJ1-4, with D tentatively TRBD1 (6 bases). Trimming stripped 5 bases from V and 8 bases from J, with 27 bases between. This CDR3 is built from 18 residues. CDR1 is MNHNY, CDR2 SVGAGI, per germline (reference sequence). The CDR3 loop is CASSPAEDSYISYEKLFF. The CDR3 DNA reads TGTGCCAGCAGTCCGGCCGAGGACAGCTATATCTCGTACGAAAAACTGTTTTTT.

The chain joins TRBV27 to TRBJ2-3; maybe TRBD1 (5 bases). This CDR3 spans 14 amino acids. Germline values: CDR1 MNHEY, CDR2 SMNVEV (reference sequence). The germline V and J ends were trimmed by 2 bases and 2 bases, with 8 bases remaining between them. Here the CDR3 reads CASSLTRATDTQYF. The CDR3, as DNA: TGTGCCAGCAGTTTAACCAGGGCCACAGATACGCAGTATTTT.

This clone was found a few times. The chain joins TRBV30 to TRBJ2-5; no firm D call. The CDR3 consists of 10 residues. V lost 6 bases, J lost 1 base, and 3 bases lay in between. The germline CDR1 and CDR2 sequences are GTSNPN and SVGIG (reference sequence). The CDR3 bases are TGTGCCTGCCTCCAAGAGACCCAGTACTTC. It codes for CACLQETQYF.

This chain links TRBV19 with TRBJ1-1; possibly TRBD1 for D (6 bases). V lost 5 bases, J lost 1 base, and 14 bases lay in between. Looked up from germline, CDR1 is LNHDA and CDR2 is SQIVND (reference sequence). This CDR3 has 15 residues. As DNA, the CDR3 is TGTGCCAGTAGTGTATGGGGGCAGGGGAACACTGAAGCTTTCTTT. It yields the protein CASSVWGQGNTEAFF.

In this sample, this clone turned up once. The rearrangement uses TRBV18 and TRBJ2-1; 11 bases align to TRBD2. CDR1 and CDR2 from the germline V gene are KGHSH and LQKENI. The V and J ends lost 3 bases and 9 bases, in that order; junction bases with no gene match: 1. The CDR3 has 13 residues. Here the CDR3 reads CASSPGLAGEQFF. CDR3 bases: TGTGCCAGCTCACCCGGACTAGCGGGTGAGCAGTTCTTC.

At least ten counts were recorded for this clone. The DNA of the CDR3 is TGTGCCAGCAGTCCAGTAGCGGGAGGTAATGAGCAGTTCTTC. Translation: CASSPVAGGNEQFF. The rearrangement joins TRBV28 to TRBJ2-1, with TRBD2 matching 10 bases. The length of the CDR3 is 14 residues. J lost 7 bases, V lost 5 bases, and 5 bases had no gene match. The germline V gene has CDR1 MDHEN and CDR2 SYDVKM.

The chain combines TRBV19 with TRBJ2-3; D gene unclear. The germline CDR1 and CDR2 sequences are LNHDA and SQIVND (reference sequence). The V end lost 6 bases, the J end lost 0 bases, and 16 bases lay between the germline ends. The CDR3 covers 16 residues. CDR3 sequence reads: CASSREVGGSTDTQYF. The CDR3 DNA sequence: TGTGCCAGTAGCCGCGAAGTCGGCGGTAGCACAGATACGCAGTATTTT.

This clone was recorded a few times. Other nucleotide sequences in the sample specify the same CDR3. The V call is TRBV7-2, the J call TRBJ1-5, with 9 bases fitting TRBD1. J lost 7 bases, V lost 5 bases, and 12 bases had no gene match. CDR3 length: 16 amino acids. Germline assignment: CDR1 SGHTA and CDR2 FQGNSA. The CDR3 region is CASSMQYRGLGQPQHF. Written as DNA, the CDR3 is TGTGCCAGCAGCATGCAATACAGGGGGCTAGGGCAGCCCCAGCATTTT. Looking up the rest from reference TRBV7-2 and TRBJ1-5 gives the full variable domain: GAGVSQSPSNKVTEKGKDVELRCDPISGHTALYWYRQSLGQGLEFLIYFQGNSAPDKSGLPSDRFSAERTGGSVSTLTIQRTQQEDSAVYLCASSMQYRGLGQPQHFGDGTRLSIL.

This chain connects TRBV19 to TRBJ1-5; 7 bases fit TRBD1. CDR3 length: 14 residues. Trimming removed 5 bases from V and 7 bases from J; junction bases left unmatched: 8. Germline assignment: CDR1 LNHDA and CDR2 SQIVND (reference sequence). CDR3 loop: CASSFGQAGQPQHF. DNA of the CDR3: TGTGCCAGTAGTTTCGGACAGGCTGGGCAGCCCCAGCATTTT.

The genes are TRBV7-3 and TRBJ2-1; D is unclear. Trimming took 4 bases from V and 0 from J, leaving 4 bases between them. The germline V gene has CDR1 SGHTA and CDR2 FQGTGA. CDR3 length: 13 amino acids. CDR3 bases: TGTGCCAGCAGCTGGAGCTCCTACAATGAGCAGTTCTTC. It translates to CASSWSSYNEQFF.

The chain combines TRBV28 with TRBJ1-2, with TRBD1 identical over 8 bases. Looked up from germline, CDR1 is MDHEN and CDR2 is SYDVKM. The CDR3 runs 14 residues. J was trimmed by 5 bases and V by 2 bases; bases with no gene match: 4. The CDR3 DNA reads TGTGCCAGCAGTTTAGTCAGGGGGCGATATGGCTACACCTTC. As protein: CASSLVRGRYGYTF.

In this sample, this clone turned up once. The chain recombines TRBV9 with TRBJ1-1; tentatively, D is TRBD1 (6 bases). The ends were cut back, 4 bases at V and 1 base at J, with 14 bases in the middle. There are 15 residues in the CDR3. Germline values: CDR1 SGDLS, CDR2 YYNGEE. This CDR3 reads CASSITLQGNTEAFF. CDR3 DNA sequence: TGTGCCAGCAGCATTACCTTACAGGGGAACACTGAAGCTTTCTTT.

A few counts support this clone. This CDR3 is CASSQGAGTEAFF. CDR3 DNA sequence: TGTGCCAGCAGCCAGGGGGCAGGCACTGAAGCTTTCTTT. The gene calls are TRBV6-4 and TRBJ1-1; 8 positions match TRBD1. V lost 6 bases to trimming and J lost 4 bases; unmatched junction nucleotides: 4. Germline V gene data show CDR1 as MRHNA and CDR2 as SNTAGT. The length of the CDR3 is 13 residues.

This clone was observed once. This chain connects TRBV4-1 to TRBJ2-2; 10 bases match TRBD2. Trimming took 4 bases from V and 1 from J; bases not matched to a gene: 6. Germline CDR1 and CDR2: MGHRA and YSYEKL. This CDR3 region has 17 residues. The CDR3 loop reads CASSPYSSGGNTGELFF. CDR3 bases: TGCGCCAGCAGCCCCTATTCTAGCGGGGGGAACACCGGGGAGCTGTTTTTT.

In this sample, this clone turned up many times. This chain links TRBV6-4 with TRBJ1-5; D remains ambiguous. The germline V gene has CDR1 MRHNA and CDR2 SNTAGT. CDR3 length: 14 residues. Between the trimmed V and J ends, which lost 7 bases and 3 bases, there was a span of 13 bases. The CDR3 DNA follows: TGTGCCAGCACTCAACTTGAGATCAATCAGCCCCAGCATTTT. Translation gives CASTQLEINQPQHF.

The chain is built from TRBV7-9 and TRBJ1-6; no clear D gene. Trimming left V 1 base short and J 5 bases short, with 6 bases between. This CDR3 is built from 14 residues. Germline V gives CDR1 SEHNR, CDR2 FQNEAQ (reference sequence). CDR3 protein: CASSLGVDNSPLHF. The CDR3 DNA sequence: TGTGCCAGCAGCTTAGGAGTCGATAATTCACCCCTCCACTTT.

The V call is TRBV6-4, the J call TRBJ2-1, with TRBD2 identical over 8 bases. The CDR3 sequence is 15 residues long. Looked up from germline, CDR1 is MRHNA and CDR2 is SNTAGT. V lost 6 bases, J lost 8 bases, and 12 bases stayed unmatched. The CDR3 region is CASSPGSGSWYEQFF. In DNA form, the CDR3 reads TGTGCCAGCAGCCCGGGGAGCGGGAGTTGGTATGAGCAGTTCTTC.